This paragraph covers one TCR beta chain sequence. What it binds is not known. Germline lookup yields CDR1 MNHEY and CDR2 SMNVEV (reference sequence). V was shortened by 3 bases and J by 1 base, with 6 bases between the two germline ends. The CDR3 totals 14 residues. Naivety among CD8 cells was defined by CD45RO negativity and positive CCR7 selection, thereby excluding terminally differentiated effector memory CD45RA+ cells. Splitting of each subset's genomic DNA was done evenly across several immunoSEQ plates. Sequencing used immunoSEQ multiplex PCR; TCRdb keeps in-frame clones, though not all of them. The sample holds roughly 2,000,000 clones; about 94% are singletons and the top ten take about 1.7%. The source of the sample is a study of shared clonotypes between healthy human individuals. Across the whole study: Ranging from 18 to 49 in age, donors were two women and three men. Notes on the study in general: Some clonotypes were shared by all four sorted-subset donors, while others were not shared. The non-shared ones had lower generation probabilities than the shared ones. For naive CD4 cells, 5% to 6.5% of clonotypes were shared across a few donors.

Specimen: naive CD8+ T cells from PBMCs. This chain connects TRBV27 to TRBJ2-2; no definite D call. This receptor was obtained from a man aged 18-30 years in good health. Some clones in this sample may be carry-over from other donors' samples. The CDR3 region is CASSFQKNTGELFF. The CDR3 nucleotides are TGTGCCAGCAGTTTCCAAAAGAACACCGGGGAGCTGTTTTTT.